These 25 T cell receptor beta chains originate from one sample sequenced in a study of cytomegalovirus exposure and HLA in healthy donors. A multiplex PCR was run with 60 Vbeta primers and 13 Jbeta primers. The repertoire was sequenced with immunoSEQ multiplex PCR; TCRdb's copy has only in-frame clones and lacks some. The data contain roughly 140,000 clones, approximately 79% of them singletons. The sample was PBMCs. These TCRs come from a male donor in good health and CMV-seronegative.

V gene TRBV10-3 combines with J gene TRBJ2-3, with 8 bases that match TRBD1. The CDR3 is made up of 14 amino acids. V shed 6 bases and J 2 bases; nucleotides not matched to a gene: 4. Germline values: CDR1 ENHRY, CDR2 SYGVKD. The CDR3 coding sequence is TGTGCCATCAGAGGACAGGGCAACACAGATACGCAGTATTTT. It codes for CAIRGQGNTDTQYF.

The chain uses TRBV9 and TRBJ2-3, with 8 bases aligning to TRBD2. Germline assignment: CDR1 SGDLS and CDR2 YYNGEE. The V segment lost 7 bases and the J segment 4 bases; nucleotides outside the gene matches: 11. CDR3 length: 15 amino acids. This chain's CDR3 is CASSRGGSPPDTQYF. CDR3 in DNA: TGTGCCAGCTCCCGGGGGGGGAGTCCCCCAGATACGCAGTATTTT.

This clone was observed a single time. The chain joins TRBV9 to TRBJ2-7; 10 bases align to TRBD2. The V segment lost 0 bases and the J segment 6 bases; nucleotides outside the gene matches: 12. This CDR3 has 17 residues. CDR1 is SGDLS and CDR2 is YYNGEE in the germline V gene. The CDR3 region has the DNA TGTGCCAGCAGCGTAGGAAGTATGAGCGGGGGGGTCTTCGAGCAGTACTTC. Translated, it gives CASSVGSMSGGVFEQYF.

The chain carries TRBV9 and TRBJ2-1, with D tentatively TRBD2 (7 bases). CDR1 SGDLS and CDR2 YYNGEE come from the germline V gene. The CDR3 runs 13 residues. Between the trimmed V and J ends, which lost 4 bases and 8 bases, there was a span of 13 bases. The CDR3 DNA is TGTGCCAGCAGCCCAGGAGGGGGGGATGAGCAGTTCTTC. Protein: CASSPGGGDEQFF.

The chain joins TRBV11-3 to TRBJ1-3, with TRBD1 identical over 8 bases. Looked up from germline, CDR1 is SGHNT and CDR2 is YENEEA. The CDR3 extends over 17 amino acids. J gave up 0 bases and V 5 bases, and 9 bases lay outside the gene matches. CDR3 bases: TGTGCCAGCAGCCTGCTGGGACAGGCGACCTCTGGAAACACCATATATTTT. Amino acids: CASSLLGQATSGNTIYF.

The rearrangement joins TRBV13 to TRBJ2-3; 10 bases line up with TRBD2. This CDR3 is 16 amino acids long. Germline values: CDR1 PRHDT, CDR2 FYEKMQ (reference sequence). Trimming removed 5 bases from V and 4 bases from J; junction bases left unmatched: 9. CDR3 sequence (DNA): TGTGCCAGCAGCCCCACTAGCGGGAAACTATCAGATACGCAGTATTTT. Translation gives CASSPTSGKLSDTQYF.

The V call is TRBV5-4, the J call TRBJ2-3; D is possibly TRBD1 (6 bases). The CDR3 is 15 amino acids. The V end was cut by 3 bases, the J end by 6 bases, with 17 bases between. Germline CDR1 reads SGHNT; CDR2 reads YYREEE (reference sequence). The CDR3 spells CASSSAGASGDTQYF. Written as DNA, the CDR3 is TGTGCCAGCAGCTCAGCAGGGGCCTCGGGGGATACGCAGTATTTT.

The chain joins TRBV6-5 to TRBJ2-7, with TRBD2 as a possible D gene (5 bases). The germline gives CDR1 MNHEY, CDR2 SVGAGI. The length of the CDR3 is 14 residues. The V end lost 2 bases, the J end lost 5 bases, and 13 bases lay between the germline ends. The CDR3 bases are TGTGCCAGCAGTTACGAGGGAACGAGGAACGAGCAGTACTTC. Translating gives CASSYEGTRNEQYF.

This chain links TRBV19 with TRBJ2-1; possible D gene TRBD2, 6 bases. The CDR3 is made up of 17 amino acids. CDR1 is LNHDA and CDR2 is SQIVND in the germline V gene (reference sequence). Trimming shortened V by 3 bases and J by 7 bases, and 22 bases separated the two germline ends. The CDR3 DNA reads TGTGCCAGTAGTATCTTAGGGGCCGCGGGGACCTCGAATGAGCAGTTCTTC. Residues: CASSILGAAGTSNEQFF.

A remark on this clone: Relative to the germline gene, one junction end is altered; a read error may explain this. The V gene is TRBV7-9, the J gene TRBJ1-1, with no clear D. The CDR3 covers 12 residues. Per the germline V gene, CDR1 is SEHNR and CDR2 is FQNEAQ (reference sequence). CDR3 protein: CSSSLDLGQAFF. Written as DNA, the CDR3 is TGTTCCAGCAGCTTAGATCTAGGCCAAGCTTTCTTT.

On this clone: At one end the junction does not follow the germline gene, possibly because of a read error. The chain employs TRBV7-9 and TRBJ2-7; tentative D call: TRBD1 (5 bases). CDR3 length: 14 residues. CDR1 and CDR2 from the germline V gene are SEHNR and FQNEAQ (reference sequence). CDR3 region: CSSSLGRALFEQYF. CDR3 bases: TGTTCCAGCAGCTTAGGCAGGGCTTTGTTCGAGCAGTACTTC.

This clone has only one observation. The rearrangement links TRBV7-2 to TRBJ2-1, with 7 positions matching TRBD1. V lost 1 base and J lost 8; bases outside the gene matches: 2. The CDR3 covers 13 residues. Germline-derived CDR1 and CDR2 are SGHTA and FQGNSA. The chain's CDR3 is CASSLDRGDEQFF. The CDR3 DNA reads as TGTGCCAGCAGCTTAGACAGGGGAGATGAGCAGTTCTTC.

There are a few counts of this clone. This chain uses TRBV19 with TRBJ1-1; D perhaps matches TRBD1 (6 bases). Germline V gene lookup returns CDR1 LNHDA and CDR2 SQIVND (reference sequence). The CDR3 has 15 residues. V was pared by 0 bases and J by 0 bases, with 8 bases between. DNA for the CDR3: TGTGCCAGTAGTATAGAGGACAGTCTGAACACTGAAGCTTTCTTT. Its translation: CASSIEDSLNTEAFF.

The chain uses TRBV7-2 and TRBJ2-1; 12 bases fit TRBD2. Germline V gives CDR1 SGHTA, CDR2 FQGNSA. The CDR3 consists of 15 residues. V shed 3 bases, J shed 7 bases, and the junction held 4 bases outside the gene matches. CDR3 region: CASSFRLAGANEQFF. CDR3 nucleotides: TGTGCCAGCAGCTTCCGACTAGCGGGAGCGAATGAGCAGTTCTTC.

The chain links TRBV20-1 to TRBJ1-1; D remains unclear. This CDR3 spans 10 amino acids. CDR1 is DFQATT and CDR2 is SNEGSKA in the germline V gene (reference sequence). V gave up 3 bases and J gave up 5 bases, with 4 bases separating them. In DNA form, the CDR3 reads TGCAGTGCTAGCCCGACTGAAGCTTTCTTT. This codes for CSASPTEAFF.

The chain links TRBV27 to TRBJ1-2, with D maybe TRBD1 (6 bases). The CDR3 totals 15 residues. In germline, CDR1 is MNHEY, CDR2 SMNVEV (reference sequence). The V and J ends lost 1 base and 7 bases respectively, with 16 bases between them. CDR3: CASSLWGQTSSGYTF. In nucleotides, the CDR3 is TGTGCCAGCAGTTTATGGGGACAAACTTCTAGTGGCTACACCTTC.

In DNA form, the CDR3 reads TGTGCCAGCAGTGAAGATCCAGGGAACTCCTACGAGCAGTACTTC. It yields the protein CASSEDPGNSYEQYF. The chain joins TRBV6-1 to TRBJ2-5; D is possibly TRBD1 (5 bases). The J call may be in error: the DNA end matches TRBJ2-7 better. The germline CDR1 and CDR2 sequences are MNHNS and SASEGT. The CDR3 length is 15 residues.

This clone has only one observation. The J gene is TRBJ1-2, the V gene TRBV27; 8 bases line up with TRBD1. Trimming cost V 5 bases and J 3 bases; bases outside gene matches: 5. The germline V gene encodes CDR1 MNHEY and CDR2 SMNVEV (reference sequence). CDR3 length: 14 residues. The CDR3 reads CASSPYRGDYGYTF. CDR3 sequence (DNA): TGTGCCAGCAGTCCATACAGGGGGGACTATGGCTACACCTTC.

The genes are TRBV5-1 and TRBJ2-1; 11 bases map to TRBD2. The CDR3 consists of 15 residues. In germline, CDR1 is SGHRS, CDR2 YFSETQ. After removal of 9 bases from V and 6 bases from J, the junction contained 11 bases not matched to a gene. CDR3 nucleotide sequence: TGCGCCACCCACAGTCCCGGGACTAGCGGCAATGAGCAGTTCTTC. It yields the protein CATHSPGTSGNEQFF.

The chain is built from TRBV5-8 and TRBJ1-5; unclear D gene. The CDR3 is 13 residues long. Germline loops: CDR1 SGHTS, CDR2 YDEGEE. Trimming cost V 4 bases and J 4 bases, with 9 bases left between them. In DNA, the CDR3 is TGTGCCAGCAGCCCTCTGACTAATCAGCCCCAGCATTTT. Its translation: CASSPLTNQPQHF.

The rearrangement joins TRBV6-5 to TRBJ1-2, with D unresolved. Germline-derived CDR1 and CDR2 are MNHEY and SVGAGI. Trimming took off 5 bases at V and 4 bases at J, with 14 bases between the two ends. CDR3 length: 14 residues. In nucleotides, the CDR3 is TGTGCCAGCAGTCCTAACGACGGGTTCTATGGCTACACCTTC. It encodes CASSPNDGFYGYTF.

The chain couples TRBV5-1 to TRBJ1-5; D remains unclear. The CDR3 loop spans 13 amino acids. Germline CDR1 is SGHRS and CDR2 is YFSETQ. Trimming left V 4 bases short and J 6 bases short, with 11 bases between. The CDR3 reads CASSADEGQPQHF. Written as DNA, the CDR3 is TGCGCCAGCAGCGCCGACGAGGGTCAGCCCCAGCATTTT.

There are a few counts of this clone. The CDR3 reads CASTGGYEQYF. The CDR3 region has the DNA TGTGCCAGCACAGGGGGCTACGAGCAGTACTTC. The chain carries TRBV6-5 and TRBJ2-7, with 7 bases aligning to TRBD1. Trimming cost V 7 bases and J 3 bases; bases outside gene matches: 0. Germline values: CDR1 MNHEY, CDR2 SVGAGI. There are 11 residues in the CDR3.

This clone appeared a single time. The genes are TRBV11-3 and TRBJ2-5, with 11 bases aligning to TRBD1. The CDR3 length is 15 residues. After removal of 5 bases from V and 4 bases from J, the junction contained 6 bases not matched to a gene. CDR1 is SGHNT and CDR2 is YENEEA in the germline V gene. The CDR3 coding sequence is TGTGCCAGCAGCCGGACAGGGGGCTCGACAGAGACCCAGTACTTC. It translates to CASSRTGGSTETQYF.

The chain carries TRBV10-3 and TRBJ2-1; D possibly corresponds to TRBD1 (7 bases). V lost 4 bases and J 4 bases, leaving 11 bases between the germline ends. The CDR3 is 14 residues long. Germline CDR1 reads ENHRY; CDR2 reads SYGVKD. CDR3 sequence (DNA): TGTGCCATCAGTGGGCAGGGGGGATACAATGAGCAGTTCTTC. It specifies CAISGQGGYNEQFF.